This TCR beta chain was documented in a study of cytomegalovirus exposure and HLA in healthy donors. Study-level results: Researchers reported in a later analysis that a missense DCLRE1C variant was tied to TCR beta V- and J-gene trimming. CMV antigen specificity was confirmed in vitro for three CMV-associated chains. As was reported, the HLA-A and HLA-B alleles of most subjects were accurately predicted from TCR beta sequences. TCR beta V segments were, for the most part, productive about 87% or about 30% of the time in an earlier analysis.

Germline CDR1 reads ENHRY; CDR2 reads SYGVKD. The CDR3 extends over 13 amino acids. V gave up 8 bases and J gave up 0 bases, with 7 bases separating them. Turning to this clone: Antigen specificity is unknown.

The PCR had 60 Vbeta and 13 Jbeta primers. Sequencing was performed with immunoSEQ multiplex PCR; in TCRdb, only in-frame clones are kept and a portion is missing. The table has about 120,000 clones, around three quarters seen once; the top ten hold around 3%. The TCR was taken from a woman aged 18-29 years in good health and CMV-seropositive. The chain links TRBV10-3 to TRBJ1-4, with D maybe TRBD1 (6 bases). Sequences were obtained from PBMCs. The CDR3 DNA sequence: TGTGCCATCGGACAGTCAACTAATGAAAAACTGTTTTTT. Translation gives CAIGQSTNEKLFF.